This TCR beta chain comes out of a study of identifying expanded T cells in peripheral blood. Germline CDR1 MNHNS, CDR2 SASEGT. Trimming cost V 3 bases and J 0 bases, with 9 bases left between them. This CDR3 has 14 amino acids. The table came from immunoSEQ multiplex PCR; TCRdb's copy has only in-frame clones and leaves some out. Of around 100,000 clones in the sample, around 89% were seen once. This sequence joins TRBV6-1 and TRBJ2-7; tentatively, D is TRBD1 (6 bases). This receptor was obtained from a person aged 18-69 years in good health. Specimen: blood. CDR3 in DNA: TGTGCCAGCAGTGATTGGGGGCTCTCCTACGAGCAGTACTTC. This encodes CASSDWGLSYEQYF.